These T cell receptor beta chains were read from a single sample in a study of blood T cell repertoires in COVID-19. Libraries were prepared by immunoSEQ multiplex PCR; TCRdb keeps only in-frame clonotypes and omits some of them. The sample consists of about 68,000 clones, around 85% of them appearing once. Sequencing was done on a sample of peripheral blood. These receptors were obtained from a man aged 50 or older with acute or convalescent COVID-19. Each CDR3 is given with its conserved first and last residue. The order of the fields is CDR3 protein, V gene, J gene.

CDR3aa: CASSGSVETQYF
v_gene: TRBV9
j_gene: TRBJ2-3

CDR3aa: CASSYRQGSDQPQHF
v_gene: TRBV6-5
j_gene: TRBJ1-5

CDR3aa: CAWRLNVRGYTF
v_gene: TRBV30
j_gene: TRBJ1-2

CDR3aa: CASSPMAGGFYNEQFF
v_gene: TRBV14
j_gene: TRBJ2-1

CDR3aa: CASSEWRNTDTQYF
v_gene: TRBV10-1
j_gene: TRBJ2-3

CDR3aa: CASSPRQGEMNTEAFF
v_gene: TRBV18
j_gene: TRBJ1-1

CDR3aa: CASNPEAASTDTQYF
v_gene: TRBV2
j_gene: TRBJ2-3

CDR3aa: CSASGSTQYF
v_gene: TRBV20-1
j_gene: TRBJ2-5

CDR3aa: CASTMEGNSPLHF
v_gene: TRBV5-1
j_gene: TRBJ1-6

CDR3aa: CASSFRVGTNEQFF
v_gene: TRBV11-2
j_gene: TRBJ2-1

CDR3aa: CASSESWGGYTF
v_gene: TRBV10-2
j_gene: TRBJ1-2

CDR3aa: CASSQPMTSGGDEQFF
v_gene: TRBV3-1/TRBV3-2
j_gene: TRBJ2-1

CDR3aa: CASSSGTSGGWSTDTQYF
v_gene: TRBV5-8
j_gene: TRBJ2-3

CDR3aa: CASSAFRDTQYF
v_gene: TRBV12-3/TRBV12-4
j_gene: TRBJ2-3

CDR3aa: CAWSVTGAMAQYF
v_gene: TRBV30
j_gene: TRBJ2-5

CDR3aa: CASSSNRDRGLDTIYF
v_gene: TRBV7-9
j_gene: TRBJ1-3

CDR3aa: CASPTDRLTGELFF
v_gene: TRBV19
j_gene: TRBJ2-2

CDR3aa: CAISGGQPRETQYF
v_gene: TRBV10-3
j_gene: TRBJ2-5

CDR3aa: CASRTGSLRPLHF
v_gene: TRBV6-5
j_gene: TRBJ1-6

CDR3aa: CATAGTSGEETQYF
v_gene: TRBV24-1
j_gene: TRBJ2-5

CDR3aa: CASSVGVLGEKLFF
v_gene: TRBV2
j_gene: TRBJ1-4

CDR3aa: CASSHPGGEGSEKLFF
v_gene: TRBV4-1
j_gene: TRBJ1-4

CDR3aa: CASSTGETQYF
v_gene: TRBV7-6
j_gene: TRBJ2-5

CDR3aa: CASSVMGDSGEQYF
v_gene: TRBV9
j_gene: TRBJ2-7

CDR3aa: CASSLEGHGTQYF
v_gene: TRBV5-4
j_gene: TRBJ2-5

CDR3aa: CASSLAYNEQFF
v_gene: TRBV11-2
j_gene: TRBJ2-1

CDR3aa: CATSDFNTDTQYF
v_gene: TRBV24-1
j_gene: TRBJ2-3

CDR3aa: CASSLAGTGGNEKLFF
v_gene: TRBV5-6
j_gene: TRBJ1-4

CDR3aa: CASSHGLAGETQYF
v_gene: TRBV4-2
j_gene: TRBJ2-5

CDR3aa: CASRATGRNYGYTF
v_gene: TRBV6-5
j_gene: TRBJ1-2

CDR3aa: CSVGDWNTEAFF
v_gene: TRBV29-1
j_gene: TRBJ1-1

CDR3aa: CASSLPDGWDRQETQYF
v_gene: TRBV4-1
j_gene: TRBJ2-5

CDR3aa: CASTERDKYSYNEQFF
v_gene: TRBV5-4
j_gene: TRBJ2-1

CDR3aa: CASSHNRKPNYGYTF
v_gene: TRBV11-2
j_gene: TRBJ1-2

CDR3aa: CASRDYIGAGTQYF
v_gene: TRBV6-5
j_gene: TRBJ2-3

CDR3aa: CASSMRGHRGQGPNYGYTF
v_gene: TRBV19
j_gene: TRBJ1-2

CDR3aa: CASSPRGQGFGADTQYF
v_gene: TRBV7-9
j_gene: TRBJ2-3

CDR3aa: CASSPAGGSNTGELFF
v_gene: TRBV7-7
j_gene: TRBJ2-2

CDR3aa: CASSTTGVNSPLHF
v_gene: TRBV7-3
j_gene: TRBJ1-6

CDR3aa: CASYFGKGGADTDTQYF
v_gene: TRBV5-4
j_gene: TRBJ2-3

CDR3aa: CASSYIPGSPSYEQYF
v_gene: TRBV5-1
j_gene: TRBJ2-7

CDR3aa: CASSFGAGEPYEQYF
v_gene: TRBV5-4
j_gene: TRBJ2-7